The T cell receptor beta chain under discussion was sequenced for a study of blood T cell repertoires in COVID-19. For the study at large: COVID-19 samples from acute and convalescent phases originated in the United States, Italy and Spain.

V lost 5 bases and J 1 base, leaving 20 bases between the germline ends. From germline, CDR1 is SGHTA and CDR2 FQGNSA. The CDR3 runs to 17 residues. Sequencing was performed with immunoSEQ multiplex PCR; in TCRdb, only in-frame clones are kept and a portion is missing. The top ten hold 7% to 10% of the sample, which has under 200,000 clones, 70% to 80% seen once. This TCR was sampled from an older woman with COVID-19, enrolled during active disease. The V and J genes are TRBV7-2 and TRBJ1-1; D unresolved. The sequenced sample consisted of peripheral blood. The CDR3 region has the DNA TGTGCCAGCAGCCCCCGCTGGGCCGACACCTCGAACACTGAAGCTTTCTTT. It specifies CASSPRWADTSNTEAFF.